This T cell receptor (beta chain) was recorded in a study of blood T cell repertoires in COVID-19. Study-wide background: Sources were T cells, B-cell-depleted T cells, or PBMCs; the material itself was cDNA or gDNA.

Repertoires were generated with immunoSEQ multiplex PCR, while TCRdb's copy carries only in-frame clones and drops some. This table holds 150,000 to 250,000 clones, approximately 84% found once. Trimming left V 3 bases short and J 3 bases short, with 14 bases between. Germline V CDR1 and CDR2: SGHNT, YYREEE (reference sequence). This CDR3 comprises 15 residues. J is TRBJ2-3 and V is TRBV5-4; TRBD1 is a possible D gene (5 bases). The receptor was derived from a man aged 40-49 years who had recovered from COVID-19. Sequencing was performed on PBMCs or T cells enriched from blood (not recorded which). The CDR3 nucleotides read TGTGCCAGCAGCTACCAGGGAAGTCGGACAGATACGCAGTATTTT. Translating it yields CASSYQGSRTDTQYF.